The source of this TCR beta chain is a study of cytomegalovirus exposure and HLA in healthy donors. Turning to the study itself: Across 350 to 400 genotyped donors, roughly 85% landed in the Caucasian-associated ancestry cluster. Notes on the study in general: Earlier findings revealed that most TCR beta V segments proved productive either about 87% or about 30% of the time. In a later analysis, TCR beta V- and J-gene trimming was associated with a missense DCLRE1C variant.

Comment on this clone: The antigen remains undetermined.

The CDR3 runs 13 residues. Trimming removed 6 bases from V and 3 bases from J; junction bases left unmatched: 1. In germline, CDR1 is LNHDA, CDR2 SQIVND (reference sequence). The PCR made use of 60 Vbeta and 13 Jbeta primers. Clones were read by immunoSEQ multiplex PCR, and TCRdb kept only the in-frame ones, dropping some. This listing includes roughly 110,000 clones. Sample: PBMCs. The chain couples TRBV19 to TRBJ2-5; 10 nucleotides line up with TRBD2. This TCR came from a man aged 35-49 years in good health and CMV-seropositive. The CDR3 protein is CASRGLAEETQYF. In DNA form, the CDR3 reads TGTGCCAGTAGAGGACTAGCGGAAGAGACCCAGTACTTC.